This TCR beta chain was captured in a study of cytomegalovirus exposure and HLA in healthy donors. With 60 Vbeta and 13 Jbeta primers, the PCR was carried out. The repertoire was sequenced with immunoSEQ multiplex PCR; TCRdb's copy has only in-frame clones and lacks some. Of about 130,000 clones in the sample, 80% were seen once. J gave up 4 bases and V 5 bases, and 7 bases lay outside the gene matches. Looked up from germline, CDR1 is SGHRS and CDR2 is YFSETQ. There are 14 residues in the CDR3. The clonotype comes from a man aged 40-49 years in good health and CMV-seronegative. The sequencing input was PBMCs. This chain connects TRBV5-1 to TRBJ2-5, with 8 nucleotides matching TRBD1. CDR3 residues: CASRYTTGGETQYF. The CDR3 DNA reads TGCGCCAGCAGGTACACTACAGGGGGAGAGACCCAGTACTTC.